The 18 T cell receptor beta chains below all came from one sample that was sequenced in a study of cytomegalovirus exposure and HLA in healthy donors. In the PCR, 60 Vbeta and 13 Jbeta primers were used. The table came from immunoSEQ multiplex PCR; TCRdb's copy has only in-frame clones and leaves some out. The sample lists about 98,000 clones, about 80% occurring once. The sample taken for sequencing was PBMCs. These TCRs come from a young man in good health and CMV-seropositive.

The J gene is TRBJ1-1, the V gene TRBV19; D is undetermined. The CDR3 consists of 16 residues. V lost 1 base and J 6 bases, leaving 18 bases between the germline ends. From germline, CDR1 is LNHDA and CDR2 SQIVND (reference sequence). CDR3 DNA sequence: TGTGCCAGTAGTATAGCGGGGAGGGCCGGATTCTCTGAAGCTTTCTTT. Translated, it gives CASSIAGRAGFSEAFF. The entire variable domain, with the rest obtained from reference TRBV19 and TRBJ1-1, is as follows: DGGITQSPKYLFRKEGQNVTLSCEQNLNHDAMYWYRQDPGQGLRLIYYSQIVNDFQKGDIAEGYSVSREKKESFPLTVTSAQKNPTAFYLCASSIAGRAGFSEAFFGQGTRLTVV.

J is TRBJ2-3 and V is TRBV5-1; 8 nucleotides agree with TRBD2. The CDR3 runs 16 residues. CDR1 and CDR2 from the germline V gene are SGHRS and YFSETQ. V shed 4 bases and J 2 bases; nucleotides not matched to a gene: 9. The CDR3: CASSIGLAVNTDTQYF. CDR3 DNA sequence: TGCGCCAGCAGCATAGGACTAGCCGTAAACACAGATACGCAGTATTTT.

This clone has only a few counts. The chain combines TRBV7-9 with TRBJ1-2; D possibly corresponds to TRBD1 (5 bases). This CDR3 comprises 13 residues. The germline V gene has CDR1 SEHNR and CDR2 FQNEAQ (reference sequence). V lost 3 bases and J 8 bases, leaving 13 bases between the germline ends. CDR3 DNA: TGTGCCAGCAGCTTTGAAGATCAGGGAGGCTACACCTTC. Translation: CASSFEDQGGYTF.

This sequence joins TRBV6-5 and TRBJ1-2; TRBD1 might be the D (5 bases). The germline gives CDR1 MNHEY, CDR2 SVGAGI. The CDR3 spans 14 residues. Trimming left V 5 bases short and J 7 bases short, with 17 bases between. The CDR3 DNA reads as TGTGCCAGCAGTCCCCCGGAGGGCGGGGGTGGCTACACCTTC. Amino acids: CASSPPEGGGGYTF.

Only one count was recorded for this clone. The chain is built from TRBV7-9 and TRBJ1-5; D is unclear. There are 15 residues in the CDR3. Germline-derived CDR1 and CDR2 are SEHNR and FQNEAQ (reference sequence). Trimming pared 1 base from V and 1 base from J, leaving 8 bases between. CDR3: CASSLGSGSNQPQHF. DNA of the CDR3: TGTGCCAGCAGCTTAGGGTCAGGCAGCAATCAGCCCCAGCATTTT.

This clone was picked up one time. The chain uses TRBV28 and TRBJ1-2; the match to TRBD1 covers 7 bases. Germline loops: CDR1 MDHEN, CDR2 SYDVKM. V lost 7 bases, J lost 4 bases, and 3 bases stayed unmatched. The CDR3 totals 12 residues. The CDR3 DNA sequence: TGTGCCAGCAACGGGGACAGCTATGGCTACACCTTC. Residues: CASNGDSYGYTF.

Judged by abundance, this clone is medium-sized. This chain uses TRBV7-9 with TRBJ2-2, with TRBD1 as a possible D gene (6 bases). Germline CDR1 and CDR2: SEHNR and FQNEAQ (reference sequence). The CDR3 loop spans 13 amino acids. With 3 bases removed from V and 9 bases from J, the gap between germline ends came to 11 bases. CDR3 in amino acids: CASSFQTGRELFF. DNA for the CDR3: TGTGCCAGCAGCTTCCAGACAGGACGGGAGCTGTTTTTT.

V and J are TRBV4-2 and TRBJ1-5; no reliable D call. The CDR3 consists of 14 residues. Germline V CDR1 and CDR2: LGHNA, YNFKEQ. The V end lost 0 bases, the J end lost 4 bases, and 7 bases lay between the germline ends. The CDR3 region is CASSQDVANQPQHF. The CDR3 DNA reads as TGTGCCAGCAGCCAAGATGTTGCGAATCAGCCCCAGCATTTT.

DNA for the CDR3: TGCAGTGCCCAGGGAATAGATACGCAGTATTTT. It yields the protein CSAQGIDTQYF. This chain links TRBV20-1 with TRBJ2-3; weak D call: TRBD1 (5 bases). In germline, CDR1 is DFQATT, CDR2 SNEGSKA (reference sequence). V gave up 6 bases and J gave up 5 bases, with 9 bases separating them. The CDR3 sequence is 11 residues long.

The chain links TRBV15 to TRBJ2-5; TRBD1 matches 8 bases. The CDR3 length is 14 residues. The germline gives CDR1 LNHNV, CDR2 YYDKDF (reference sequence). The V and J ends lost 3 bases and 5 bases, in that order; junction bases with no gene match: 5. CDR3 amino acids: CATSRQGAGETQYF. CDR3 sequence (DNA): TGTGCCACCAGCAGGCAGGGGGCTGGGGAGACCCAGTACTTC.

The rearrangement links TRBV7-2 to TRBJ2-3; 10 nucleotides line up with TRBD2. The CDR3 contains 15 residues. The V gene's germline CDR1 is SGHTA and CDR2 FQGNSA. Losses at the gene ends were 5 bases for V and 5 bases for J; bases not matched to a gene: 7. The CDR3 spells CASSLSGGAGDTQYF. The CDR3 DNA is TGTGCCAGCAGCCTAAGCGGGGGGGCGGGAGATACGCAGTATTTT.

This clone was detected only once. V is TRBV30 and J is TRBJ2-7; 7 bases map to TRBD2. Germline V gene lookup returns CDR1 GTSNPN and CDR2 SVGIG (reference sequence). Trimming took 0 bases from V and 4 from J; bases not matched to a gene: 6. The CDR3 is 14 residues long. This chain's CDR3 is CAWSVHGGLYEQYF. CDR3 DNA sequence: TGTGCCTGGAGTGTACACGGGGGGTTGTACGAGCAGTACTTC.

The CDR3 reads CATSRVFAGPCQKLFF. The CDR3 DNA sequence: TGTGCCACCAGCAGAGTTTTTGCAGGGCCGTGCCAGAAACTGTTTTTT. The rearrangement uses TRBV15 and TRBJ1-4, with D possibly matching TRBD1 (5 bases). Germline V gene data show CDR1 as LNHNV and CDR2 as YYDKDF (reference sequence). CDR3 size: 16 residues. Trimming removed 1 base at V and 11 bases at J, with 20 bases between.

This CDR3 is CASNPRGGRDTEAFF. CDR3 DNA sequence: TGTGCCAGCAACCCCCGGGGGGGTAGGGACACTGAAGCTTTCTTT. The gene calls are TRBV27 and TRBJ1-1; possible D gene TRBD1, 5 bases. V dropped 7 bases and J dropped 3 bases, with 18 bases sitting between them. This CDR3 spans 15 amino acids. Germline V CDR1 and CDR2: MNHEY, SMNVEV (reference sequence).

This clone came up once. The chain links TRBV7-9 to TRBJ2-7; TRBD1 matches at 10 bases. The V and J ends lost 4 bases and 7 bases, in that order; junction bases with no gene match: 13. The CDR3 is 16 amino acids. The germline V gene encodes CDR1 SEHNR and CDR2 FQNEAQ (reference sequence). The CDR3 sequence is CASSSWLGTGVWEQYF. CDR3 DNA: TGTGCCAGCAGCTCGTGGTTAGGGACAGGGGTGTGGGAGCAGTACTTC.

The chain links TRBV6-1 to TRBJ2-7, with D hard to call. Per germline, CDR1 MNHNS and CDR2 SASEGT. This CDR3 spans 14 amino acids. Trimming shortened V by 7 bases and J by 3 bases, and 16 bases separated the two germline ends. The CDR3 is CASTPVAANYEQYF. The CDR3 DNA follows: TGTGCCAGCACCCCCGTGGCGGCAAACTACGAGCAGTACTTC.

J is TRBJ2-1 and V is TRBV7-6, with no clear D. The germline V gene has CDR1 SGHVS and CDR2 FNYEAQ. V gave up 2 bases and J gave up 9 bases, with 8 bases separating them. The CDR3 length is 12 residues. CDR3 amino acids: CASSLYSAEQFF. Here the CDR3 DNA reads TGTGCCAGCAGCTTATACAGTGCTGAGCAGTTCTTC.

The chain links TRBV29-1 to TRBJ2-7; 9 bases line up with TRBD1. The germline V gene encodes CDR1 SQVTM and CDR2 ANQGSEA. J lost 3 bases, V lost 7 bases, and 10 bases had no gene match. This CDR3 is built from 14 residues. For the CDR3, the DNA is TGCAGCGCTGGCAGGACAGGGGCAGTCTACGAGCAGTACTTC. Amino acid sequence: CSAGRTGAVYEQYF.